A single sample is the source of the 4 T cell receptor beta chains below, sequenced in a study of a mutant IDH1 vaccine in newly diagnosed glioma. Using immunoSEQ multiplex PCR, the repertoire was profiled, and TCRdb retains in-frame clones only, with some absent. This table holds tens of thousands of clones, 87% found once. What these receptors recognize is not known. Time point given: week 5, during vaccination. Every vaccination contained 300 ug of the mutant IDH1 20-mer peptide and was paired with topical imiquimod. Material: peripheral blood mononuclear cells (PBMCs), obtained from a glioma patient whose treatment included an IDH1 peptide vaccine. The receptors were sampled from a woman between 40 and 55 years old with glioma. Some clones in this sample may be carry-over from other donors' samples.

The rearrangement uses TRBV6-6 and TRBJ2-2; D call uncertain. The CDR3 consists of 13 residues. CDR1 and CDR2 from the germline V gene are MNHNY and SVGAGI (reference sequence). Trimming cost V 2 bases and J 6 bases, with 7 bases left between them. CDR3 amino acids: CASSYRGAGELFF. CDR3 bases: TGTGCCAGCAGTTACCGAGGAGCCGGGGAGCTGTTTTTT.

Here the CDR3 reads CASSGTADYEQYF. CDR3 sequence (DNA): TGCGCCAGCTCCGGGACAGCCGACTACGAGCAGTACTTC. The chain uses TRBV5-1 and TRBJ2-7, with 7 bases aligning to TRBD1. The V gene end was trimmed by 7 bases and the J gene end by 3 bases; junction bases not matched to a gene: 7. CDR1 and CDR2 from the germline V gene are SGHRS and YFSETQ. The CDR3 runs to 13 residues.

The chain is built from TRBV6-1 and TRBJ1-5, with 10 bases aligning to TRBD1. The germline gives CDR1 MNHNS, CDR2 SASEGT. This CDR3 is built from 12 residues. The ends lost 11 bases at V and 5 bases at J; junction bases unmatched: 3. CDR3 protein: CAGGQGYQPQHF. The DNA of the CDR3 is TGTGCCGGGGGACAGGGGTATCAGCCCCAGCATTTT.

V usage is TRBV28 and J usage is TRBJ2-3, with D perhaps assigned TRBD1 or TRBD2 (5 bases each). V shed 8 bases and J shed 5 bases, with 23 bases lying between them. The CDR3 length is 16 residues. CDR1 is MDHEN and CDR2 is SYDVKM in the germline V gene. The CDR3 DNA reads TGTGCCAGCCTAGCCGCAAAAGGGGCCATCGAAGATACGCAGTATTTT. It encodes CASLAAKGAIEDTQYF.